These 25 T cell receptor beta chains originate from one sample sequenced in a study of Tregs in tolerant kidney transplant recipients (dated by TCRdb to between 2017 and 2020). The time point label here, explained by the study, means: blood sample drawn before combined kidney and bone marrow transplant. Library preparation employed the immunoSEQ multiplex PCR assay. TCRdb re-hosts the immuneACCESS table, in-frame sequences only. Its copies lack some clones; in the studies checked, an unresolved V gene accounts for under half of them, and the cause for the rest is not known. The sample's clone listing holds tens of thousands of clones. The ten biggest clones cover under 15% of the sample. Sequenced material: CD8+ T cells from blood, taken before the transplant. These receptors were taken from a human donor who received a combined kidney and bone marrow transplant.

In regard to this clone: The missing CDR3 end, 3 residues past where the read stops, is filled in from the germline J gene. This chain links TRBV20-1 with TRBJ2-3, with 10 bases fitting TRBD1. CDR3 length: 18 residues. J gave up 2 bases and V 2 bases, and 13 bases lay outside the gene matches. Looked up from germline, CDR1 is DFQATT and CDR2 is SNEGSKA (reference sequence). The part of the CDR3 DNA that was read is TGCAGTGCTAGACCTGGGACAGGGGACTTAGCTTTCACAGATACG. Its protein is CSARPGTGDLAFTDT. The whole CDR3 reads CSARPGTGDLAFTDTQYF.

With regard to this clone: The CDR3 is cut off 3 residues early in the read; its end comes from the germline J gene. The V and J genes are TRBV5-4 and TRBJ1-1; TRBD1 aligns across 7 bases. The V gene end was trimmed by 3 bases and the J gene end by 5 bases; junction bases not matched to a gene: 7. Germline CDR1 reads SGHNT; CDR2 reads YYREEE (reference sequence). CDR3 length: 14 residues. The CDR3 protein is CASSYTGVRTEAFF. The CDR3 bases that were read are TGTGCCAGCAGCTACACAGGGGTGAGGACTGAA.

On this clone: The observed sequence ends 3 residues before the CDR3 terminus, with the missing tail filled in from the germline J gene. The genes are TRBV18 and TRBJ2-7; 7 nucleotides line up with TRBD1. V lost 3 bases and J lost 3; bases outside the gene matches: 5. This CDR3 has 14 amino acids. Per germline, CDR1 KGHSH and CDR2 LQKENI. The covered CDR3 bases are TGTGCCAGCTCACCGGACAGGTTGGACTACGAG. This sequence encodes CASSPDRLDYE. The whole CDR3 sequence reads CASSPDRLDYEQYF.

On this clone itself: The read terminates 3 residues ahead of where the CDR3 ends, so the germline J gene completes it. This chain connects TRBV18 to TRBJ2-1; possibly TRBD2 for D (5 bases). CDR1 and CDR2 (germline): KGHSH, LQKENI. Trimming removed 0 bases from V and 2 bases from J, with 14 bases in between. The CDR3 has 17 amino acids. The CDR3 protein is CASSPPDSSSPYNEQFF. The CDR3 DNA, read in part, is TGTGCCAGCTCACCACCGGACTCTAGCTCCCCCTACAATGAG.

CDR3 DNA, as far as it was read: TGTGCCAGCAGTTCCGGGACTACGAGCTCCTACGAG. It codes for CASSSGTTSSYE. The whole CDR3 protein reads CASSSGTTSSYEQYF. The genes are TRBV5-4 and TRBJ2-7, with TRBD2 identical over 7 bases. The sequence runs out 3 residues before the end of the CDR3; the remainder is reconstructed from the germline J gene. Trimming at V came to 5 bases and at J to 0 bases, leaving 8 bases not matched to a gene. Germline V lookup: CDR1 SGHNT, CDR2 YYREEE (reference sequence). The CDR3 sequence is 15 residues long. The complete variable domain, with remaining parts taken from reference TRBV5-4 and TRBJ2-7, reads ETGVTQSPTHLIKTRGQQVTLRCSSQSGHNTVSWYQQALGQGPQFIFQYYREEENGRGNFPPRFSGLQFPNYSSELNVNALELDDSALYLCASSSGTTSSYEQYFGPGTRLTVT.

Comments on this clone: The observed sequence ends 3 residues before the CDR3 terminus, with the missing tail filled in from the germline J gene. This sequence joins TRBV13 and TRBJ1-2; the D is unclear. V was pared by 5 bases and J by 3 bases, with 13 bases between. Germline CDR1 is PRHDT and CDR2 is FYEKMQ (reference sequence). This CDR3 is built from 14 residues. The covered CDR3 bases are TGTGCCAGCAGCACTTCGACAAACGACTATGGC. As protein: CASSTSTNDYG. The entire CDR3 protein is CASSTSTNDYGYTF.

In regard to this clone: The sequence runs out 3 residues before the end of the CDR3; the remainder is reconstructed from the germline J gene. V usage is TRBV5-1 and J usage is TRBJ2-3; 7 bases map to TRBD2. Trimming cost V 4 bases and J 6 bases; bases outside gene matches: 11. Germline assignment: CDR1 SGHRS and CDR2 YFSETQ. The length of the CDR3 is 15 residues. CDR3: CASSILGGSGDTQYF. The sequenced part of the CDR3 DNA is TGCGCCAGCAGCATCCTAGGCGGGAGTGGGGATACG.

CDR3: CASSMAPSGFNEQFF. Incomplete CDR3 DNA: TGTGCCAGTAGTATGGCGCCTAGCGGGTTCAATGAG. The chain joins TRBV19 to TRBJ2-1; 8 bases align to TRBD2. The read ends 3 residues shy of where the CDR3 ends; the end is completed using the germline J gene. J was trimmed by 6 bases and V by 3 bases; bases with no gene match: 7. CDR1 LNHDA and CDR2 SQIVND come from the germline V gene (reference sequence). CDR3 length: 15 amino acids.

A remark on this clone: From the germline J gene comes the end of the CDR3, since the read stops 3 residues before it. The identical CDR3 is also encoded by other nucleotide sequences in the sample. The chain couples TRBV6-2 or TRBV6-3 to TRBJ2-3; D is perhaps TRBD1 or TRBD2 (5 bases each). V lost 6 bases and J lost 4, with 14 bases in between. CDR1 and CDR2 (germline): MNHEY, SVGEGT. The CDR3 is 14 amino acids. The sequenced part of the CDR3 DNA is TGTGCCAGCAGCCATACAGGAGGCTCAGATACG. The encoded protein is CASSHTGGSDT. The full CDR3 is CASSHTGGSDTQYF.

The DNA read from the CDR3 is TGTGCCAGCTCACCCTCGGATACG. Amino acids: CASSPSDT. The whole CDR3 region reads CASSPSDTQYF. This rearrangement joins TRBV18 to TRBJ2-3, with no clear D. The CDR3 extends 3 residues past the end of the read, so its final part is completed from the germline J gene. From germline, CDR1 is KGHSH and CDR2 LQKENI. This CDR3 has 11 amino acids. V gave up 3 bases and J gave up 6 bases, with 4 bases separating them.

Notes on this clone: The missing CDR3 end, 3 residues past where the read stops, is filled in from the germline J gene. The V and J genes are TRBV5-1 and TRBJ2-5; 10 positions match TRBD2. The CDR3 spans 17 residues. CDR1 SGHRS and CDR2 YFSETQ come from the germline V gene. V trimming: 4 bases; J trimming: 4 bases; junction bases outside the gene matches: 13. The covered CDR3 bases are TGCGCCAGCAGCCCCCCGGCTAGCGGGAGTTTCACAGAGACC. Amino acid sequence: CASSPPASGSFTET. The full CDR3 sequence reads CASSPPASGSFTETQYF.

Comments on this clone: Read coverage stops 3 residues before the CDR3 terminus; the germline J gene supplies the remainder. The chain joins TRBV19 to TRBJ2-7; TRBD2 matches 9 bases. The CDR3 has 15 residues. Unmatched junction bases numbered 9, after V lost 5 bases and J lost 4 bases. The V gene's germline CDR1 is LNHDA and CDR2 SQIVND (reference sequence). The part of the CDR3 DNA that was read is TGTGCCAGTAGTCCAGCGGGAGGCCCTTGGTACGAG. Its translation: CASSPAGGPWYE. The whole CDR3 protein is CASSPAGGPWYEQYF.

A word on this clone: The read comes to an end 3 residues before the CDR3 does, leaving the germline J gene to fill in the end. The chain has TRBV20-1 and TRBJ2-7; 8 positions match TRBD2. Trimming cost V 0 bases and J 4 bases; bases outside gene matches: 14. The CDR3 is made up of 17 amino acids. Germline V gives CDR1 DFQATT, CDR2 SNEGSKA (reference sequence). Incomplete CDR3 DNA: TGCAGTGCTAGAGAAGGTGGTAGCGGGATGGGATATTACGAG. It yields the protein CSAREGGSGMGYYE. The CDR3 in full is CSAREGGSGMGYYEQYF.

Partial CDR3 DNA: TGCAGTGCTAGAGAGGGACTAGCGGGAGGTTACGAG. Encoded protein: CSAREGLAGGYE. The whole CDR3 sequence is CSAREGLAGGYEQYF. The rearrangement links TRBV20-1 to TRBJ2-7; 15 positions agree with TRBD2. The CDR3 goes on 3 residues after the read ends, and that part is filled in from the germline J gene. J lost 4 bases, V lost 0 bases, and 1 base had no gene match. CDR1 and CDR2 (germline): DFQATT, SNEGSKA (reference sequence). The CDR3 has 15 residues.

Concerning this clone itself: The read terminates 3 residues ahead of where the CDR3 ends, so the germline J gene completes it. The rearrangement joins TRBV10-3 to TRBJ2-7; D unclear. This CDR3 is built from 15 residues. CDR1 and CDR2 from the germline V gene are ENHRY and SYGVKD. V lost 0 bases and J lost 2, with 11 bases in between. CDR3 amino acids: CAISESRLATYEQYF. CDR3 DNA, as far as it was read: TGTGCCATCAGTGAGTCGCGACTCGCGACCTACGAG.

About this clone: The read terminates 3 residues ahead of where the CDR3 ends, so the germline J gene completes it. The V and J genes are TRBV20-1 and TRBJ2-5, with 12 positions matching TRBD2. Germline trimming cut 3 bases from V and 5 bases from J; bases unmatched to any gene: 10. The V gene's germline CDR1 is DFQATT and CDR2 SNEGSKA (reference sequence). CDR3 length: 16 residues. The CDR3 spells CSARPTSGSLVETQYF. CDR3 bases read: TGCAGTGCTAGGCCGACTAGCGGGAGTTTAGTGGAGACC.

Of note for this clone: The CDR3 is cut off 3 residues early in the read; its end comes from the germline J gene. The chain links TRBV20-1 to TRBJ2-1, with 12 bases that match TRBD2. The CDR3 runs 15 residues. V was clipped by 6 bases and J by 4 bases; unmatched bases: 7. Germline V lookup: CDR1 DFQATT, CDR2 SNEGSKA (reference sequence). The CDR3 spells CSAAGTSGPYNEQFF. The sequenced part of the CDR3 DNA is TGCAGTGCGGCCGGGACTAGCGGGCCGTACAATGAG.

The CDR3: CAWSAKTGGAGSGANVLTF. CDR3 DNA (partial): TGTGCCTGGAGTGCCAAAACAGGGGGCGCAGGGTCTGGGGCCAACGTC. V and J are TRBV30 and TRBJ2-6; TRBD1 matches 9 bases. The read ends 3 residues early relative to the CDR3; the germline J gene fills the gap. Germline V gene sequence: CDR1 GTSNPN, CDR2 SVGIG (reference sequence). This CDR3 has 19 residues. V lost 1 base to trimming and J lost 1 base; unmatched junction nucleotides: 11.

As to this clone: The read gets to within 3 residues of the CDR3 end, and the germline J gene fills in the rest. The V gene is TRBV7-8, the J gene TRBJ2-7; D not resolved. CDR1 is SGHVS, CDR2 FQNEAQ, per germline. The CDR3 length is 13 residues. With 3 bases removed from V and 6 bases from J, the gap between germline ends came to 12 bases. Incomplete CDR3 DNA: TGTGCCAGCAGCTTCGACTTAGTTGCCGAG. Its protein product is CASSFDLVAE. The CDR3 in full is CASSFDLVAEQYF.

In the case of this clone: The read terminates 3 residues before the CDR3 end, so the remaining end is supplied by the germline J gene. The genes are TRBV7-2 and TRBJ2-7, with 7 bases identical to TRBD2. CDR3 length: 17 residues. Germline assignment: CDR1 SGHTA and CDR2 FQGNSA. The V and J ends lost 0 bases and 0 bases, in that order; junction bases with no gene match: 8. This CDR3 is CASSLAHSGISSYEQYF. The CDR3 bases that were read are TGTGCCAGCAGCTTAGCGCACAGCGGGATCAGCTCCTACGAG.

Comments on this clone: The read terminates 3 residues before the CDR3 end, so the remaining end is supplied by the germline J gene. V is TRBV5-4 and J is TRBJ1-1, with D tentatively TRBD1 (5 bases). The CDR3 sequence is 13 residues long. CDR1 is SGHNT and CDR2 is YYREEE in the germline V gene (reference sequence). The CDR3 protein is CASRFDRTSGAFF. Partial CDR3 DNA: TGTGCCAGCAGGTTTGACAGAACGTCCGGG.

Details on this clone: The CDR3 is cut off 3 residues early in the read; its end comes from the germline J gene. This rearrangement joins TRBV18 to TRBJ2-3; a possible D gene is TRBD2 (6 bases). The V and J ends lost 6 bases and 1 base respectively, with 14 bases between them. This CDR3 region has 15 residues. Germline CDR1 and CDR2: KGHSH and LQKENI. CDR3 in amino acids: CASSMTSGGTDTQYF. Partial CDR3 DNA: TGTGCCAGCTCCATGACTTCGGGGGGCACAGATACG.

In the case of this clone: The read ends 3 residues shy of where the CDR3 ends; the end is completed using the germline J gene. The rearrangement links TRBV13 to TRBJ2-7; 7 nucleotides line up with TRBD1. The CDR3 is 14 residues long. Trimming removed 3 bases from V and 5 bases from J; junction bases left unmatched: 7. CDR1 and CDR2 from the germline V gene are PRHDT and FYEKMQ (reference sequence). CDR3 DNA (partial): TGTGCCAGCAGCTTTGACAGGGATAGCGACGAG. Protein sequence: CASSFDRDSDE. The full CDR3 protein reads CASSFDRDSDEQYF.

Comment on this clone: Sequencing ends 3 residues short of the CDR3 end; the germline J gene provides the rest. The V gene is TRBV20-1, the J gene TRBJ2-1, with 16 bases identical to TRBD2. CDR1 DFQATT and CDR2 SNEGSKA come from the germline V gene (reference sequence). This CDR3 has 17 residues. Trimming took 6 bases from V and 1 from J; bases not matched to a gene: 6. This chain's CDR3 is CSAPGLAGGPSYNEQFF. CDR3 DNA, as far as it was read: TGCAGTGCCCCGGGACTAGCGGGAGGGCCGTCCTACAATGAG.

For this clone: The sequenced fragment ends 3 residues before the CDR3 boundary, so the rest is inferred from the germline J gene. This rearrangement joins TRBV19 to TRBJ1-1, with TRBD1 as a possible D gene (5 bases). This CDR3 comprises 13 residues. The V and J ends lost 7 bases and 4 bases respectively, with 13 bases between them. Germline V CDR1 and CDR2: LNHDA, SQIVND (reference sequence). CDR3 loop: CASIVSGRTEAFF. Partial CDR3 DNA: TGTGCCAGTATTGTATCAGGGCGCACTGAA.